This T cell receptor beta chain was sequenced in a study of OX40 agonist ivuxolimab in advanced cancers. Study summary: Six ivuxolimab dose levels, 0.01 to 10 mg/kg, were given intravenously every 2 weeks.

The CDR3 spans 12 residues. Germline CDR1 reads GTSNPN; CDR2 reads SVGIG (reference sequence). This clone was recorded only once. Its antigen is not identified. Mismatch with germline at one junction end may stem from a read error. The study, taken as a whole, reports: Dosing at 0.1 to 3.0 mg/kg was accompanied by clonal expansion of CD4+ and CD8+ blood T cells by week 6.

TCRdb's copy holds only in-frame clones and misses some; the assay was immunoSEQ multiplex PCR. The data contain about 20,000 clones, 86% of them singletons. V usage is TRBV30 and J usage is TRBJ2-7, with D unclear. This clonotype was obtained from an adult with an advanced solid tumor such as melanoma, head and neck, liver or kidney cancer. Sequenced here: CD4+ or CD8+ T cells sorted from blood, sampled in a trial of the OX40 agonist ivuxolimab. The CDR3 nucleotides are TGTGCCTGGAGTGTATACAACTACGGGCAGTACTTC. Amino acids: CAWSVYNYGQYF.